These T cell receptor beta chains were read from a single sample in a study of response to subunit inactivated influenza vaccine. TCRdb re-analysed the RT-PCR reads in MiXCR, keeping a single row per CDR3 protein. The sample carries hundreds of thousands of distinct CDR3 sequences, about 11% recorded once. The sample also formed part of further work on T cells expressing NK-cell markers.

Sequenced here: PBMCs from blood, sampled on the day of vaccination. These receptors all come from a man between 50 and 59 years old who received an inactivated influenza vaccine. The CDR3 runs from the conserved cysteine through the conserved F or W. A D gene is named only where the DNA matches it firmly. Size tells how often a clone was seen (once, few, many) or the class of an expanded clone, and some rows leave it out.

clone_size j_call v_call d_call cdr3_length cdr3_nt cdr3_aa
few TRBJ2-1 TRBV9 TRBD2 15 TGTGCCAGCAGCGCCCATAGCGGGGGGGCCAATGAGCAGTTCTTC CASSAHSGGANEQFF
few TRBJ2-7 TRBV28 - 13 TGTGCCAGCGAGTCCGGGACCTCCTACGAGCAGTACTTC CASESGTSYEQYF
many TRBJ2-7 TRBV27 - 13 TGTGCCAGCGCGGAGGGGACTCCCTACGAGCAGTACTTC CASAEGTPYEQYF
many TRBJ2-5 TRBV12-3/TRBV12-4 TRBD2 16 TGTGCCAGCAGTTTAGAACTAGCGGGGCGTCAAGAGACCCAGTACTTC CASSLELAGRQETQYF
few TRBJ1-5 TRBV12-3/TRBV12-4 TRBD1 14 TGTGCCAGCAGTTTAGCGGCCGGGGGACAGGCCCAGCATTTT CASSLAAGGQAQHF
few TRBJ2-7 TRBV4-3 - 15 TGCGCCAGCAGCCAAGCCAGGAGTATTACCTACGAGCAGTACTTC CASSQARSITYEQYF
- TRBJ2-5 TRBV11-2 - 14 TGTGCCAGCAGCTCCCAACATGGTTCGGAGACCCAGTACTTC CASSSQHGSETQYF
many TRBJ2-1 TRBV5-1 - 15 TGCGCCAGCAGCTTTGGGGGGCGCCTTTGGAGTGAGCAGTTCTTC CASSFGGRLWSEQFF
many TRBJ2-1 TRBV5-1 TRBD2 15 TGCGCCAGCAGCCCCCGGACTAGCGGGATTAATGAGCAGTTCTTC CASSPRTSGINEQFF
- TRBJ2-3 TRBV29-1 - 15 TGCAGCGTTGGGGTTGTTCCCGAGGGGACAGATACGCAGTATTTT CSVGVVPEGTDTQYF
- TRBJ2-4 TRBV2 - 14 TGTGCCAGCACCGGCCTCATAGCCAAAAACATTCAGTACTTC CASTGLIAKNIQYF
few TRBJ1-2 TRBV20-1 - 12 TGCAGTGCCAAACTAGCGGCAGCCGGCTACACCTTC CSAKLAAAGYTF
few TRBJ2-2 TRBV10-2 TRBD2 15 TGCGCCAGCAGTGGGACTAGCGGGGGCACCGGGGAGCTGTTTTTT CASSGTSGGTGELFF
- TRBJ2-3 TRBV20-1 TRBD2 14 TGCAGTGCTACCGGGACTAGCTTGCTAGATACGCAGTATTTT CSATGTSLLDTQYF
many TRBJ2-7 TRBV11-2 - 14 TGTGCCAGCACCCTACCGGGTTCTGGTTACGAGCAGTACTTC CASTLPGSGYEQYF
- TRBJ2-3 TRBV5-5 TRBD2 14 TGTGCCAGCAGCTTGCCTAGCGGATCAGATACGCAGTATTTT CASSLPSGSDTQYF
few TRBJ2-1 TRBV18 - 18 TGTGCCAGCTCACGACAGGCGCAGTTACAACTCTCCTACAATGAGCAGTTCTTC CASSRQAQLQLSYNEQFF
few TRBJ2-7 TRBV11-2 - 13 TGTGCCAGCAGCTTAACACGCCCCTACGAGCAGTACTTC CASSLTRPYEQYF
- TRBJ1-1 TRBV5-1 - 14 TGCGCCAGCAGCTTTACGAGATGGAACACTGAAGCTTTCTTT CASSFTRWNTEAFF